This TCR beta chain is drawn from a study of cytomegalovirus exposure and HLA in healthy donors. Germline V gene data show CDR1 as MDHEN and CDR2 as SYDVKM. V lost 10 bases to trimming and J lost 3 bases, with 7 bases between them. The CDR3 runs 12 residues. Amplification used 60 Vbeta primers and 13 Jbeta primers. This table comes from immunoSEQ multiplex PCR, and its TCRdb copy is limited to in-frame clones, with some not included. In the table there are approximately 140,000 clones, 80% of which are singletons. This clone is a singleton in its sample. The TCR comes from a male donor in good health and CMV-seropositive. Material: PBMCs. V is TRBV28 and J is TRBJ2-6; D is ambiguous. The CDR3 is CAIQRGANVLTF. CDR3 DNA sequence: TGTGCCATCCAGCGTGGGGCCAACGTCCTGACTTTC. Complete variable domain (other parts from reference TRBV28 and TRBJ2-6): DVKVTQSSRYLVKRTGEKVFLECVQDMDHENMFWYRQDPGLGLRLIYFSYDVKMKEKGDIPEGYSVSREKKERFSLILESASTNQTSMYLCAIQRGANVLTFGAGSRLTVL.